This is a list of T cell receptor beta chains from one sample in a study of shared clonotypes between healthy human individuals. The data were produced by immunoSEQ multiplex PCR, yet TCRdb's version contains in-frame clones alone and is incomplete. The sample has hundreds of thousands of clones, roughly 92% seen once. The specimen was naive CD8+ T cells sorted from blood. The receptors derive from a man younger than 45 in good health. Both conserved end residues are part of each CDR3. The D gene is left open where the match is weak. Not all rows give a size; the values are once, few, many and, for expanded clones, a class.

>-|TRBJ2-7|TRBV9|TRBD1
TGTGCCAGCAGCGTAGATCCGGACAGGACCTCCTACGAGCAGTACTTC
CASSVDPDRTSYEQYF
>few|TRBJ1-1|TRBV9|-
TGTGCCAGCAGCGTAGGCTTTAACACTGAAGCTTTCTTT
CASSVGFNTEAFF
>-|TRBJ2-7|TRBV7-9|TRBD1
TGTGCCAGCAGCGTACCGGCCCGGACAGGGGCCTACGAGCAGTACTTC
CASSVPARTGAYEQYF
>-|TRBJ2-7|TRBV9|TRBD1
TGTGCCAGCAGCGTTGGGACAGGGGGATGGAACGAGCAGTACTTC
CASSVGTGGWNEQYF
>-|TRBJ2-4|TRBV7-8|-
TGTGCCAGCAGCCCTTGGACAGACAAAAACATTCAGTACTTC
CASSPWTDKNIQYF
>few|TRBJ1-2|TRBV28|TRBD1
TGTGCCAGCAGCTTGTACACCGGGACAGGGGTTGGCTACACCTTC
CASSLYTGTGVGYTF
>-|TRBJ1-5|TRBV19|-
TGTGCCAGTAGCTGGGACCGAGGATATAGCAATCAGCCCCAGCATTTT
CASSWDRGYSNQPQHF
>-|TRBJ2-7|TRBV7-9|-
TGTGCCAGTACGCTAGACGGAAGCTACGAGCAGTACTTC
CASTLDGSYEQYF
>-|TRBJ2-7|TRBV7-9|-
TGTGCCAGCATTTTGTTGGGGGAGGTCTCCTACGAGCAGTACTTC
CASILLGEVSYEQYF
>-|TRBJ1-5|TRBV29-1|TRBD1
TGCAGCGTACAGGGGGTCAATCAGCCCCAGCATTTT
CSVQGVNQPQHF
>-|TRBJ2-5|TRBV7-9|-
TGTGCCAGCAGCTTCGGACACCCCCAAGAGACCCAGTACTTC
CASSFGHPQETQYF
>-|TRBJ2-1|TRBV27|-
TGTGCCACAAGGGAATCCCGGGGCCATTCCCTAAATGAGCAGTTCTTC
CATRESRGHSLNEQFF
>-|TRBJ2-2|TRBV11-3|-
TGTGCCAGCAGCTTCGGTGTCGGGGAGCTGTTTTTT
CASSFGVGELFF
>-|TRBJ2-5|TRBV9|TRBD1
TGTGCCAGCAGCACCGGGACAGCGACACAAGAGACCCAGTACTTC
CASSTGTATQETQYF
>-|TRBJ1-1|TRBV5-1|-
TGCGCCAGCAGCTTGGGACAGGCTAACACTGAAGCTTTCTTT
CASSLGQANTEAFF
>-|TRBJ1-5|TRBV6-5|TRBD1
TGTGCCAGCAGTTACTCGGCCAGGGGGACCGATCAGCCCCAGCATTTT
CASSYSARGTDQPQHF
>once|TRBJ2-7|TRBV28|-
TGTGCCAGCAGTTTACCAGGTCTCGAGCAGTACTTC
CASSLPGLEQYF
>-|TRBJ1-5|TRBV14|-
TGTGCCAGCAGCCAAGGGGGCAGGGAGCGCAATCAGCCCCAGCATTTT
CASSQGGRERNQPQHF
>-|TRBJ2-1|TRBV7-9|-
TGTGCCAGCAGCTCCGCCACGACACCGGAAATGGTCAATGAGCAGTTCTTC
CASSSATTPEMVNEQFF
>once|TRBJ2-2|TRBV6-1|-
TGTGCCAGCTGGGCAGGGACGAACACCGGGGAGCTGTTTTTT
CASWAGTNTGELFF
>-|TRBJ2-3|TRBV6-1|TRBD2
TGTGCCAGCAGTGACCTAGCGGGAGGGTACACAGATACGCAGTATTTT
CASSDLAGGYTDTQYF
>-|TRBJ2-7|TRBV29-1|TRBD1
TGCAGCGTTGAAGTGGCTAGGGGGGACAGGGTAAAGTTCGAGCAGTACTTC
CSVEVARGDRVKFEQYF
>-|TRBJ2-7|TRBV18|TRBD1
TGTGCCAGCACTCGGGACAGGTCTTTTCGTGAGCAGTACTTC
CASTRDRSFREQYF
>-|TRBJ1-1|TRBV14|-
TGTGCCAGCAGTCCGGGACGGTGGGGCACTGAAGCTTTCTTT
CASSPGRWGTEAFF
>-|TRBJ2-1|TRBV5-6|TRBD1
TGTGCCAGTAATCGACAGGGCGACAATGAGCAGTTCTTC
CASNRQGDNEQFF
>-|TRBJ2-1|TRBV11-3|-
TGTGCCAGCAGCTCGAGGGACGTCTACAATGAGCAGTTCTTC
CASSSRDVYNEQFF
>-|TRBJ2-1|TRBV7-2|-
TGTGCCAGTGACCGCTACAATGAGCAGTTCTTC
CASDRYNEQFF
>-|TRBJ2-7|TRBV9|TRBD1
TGTGCCAGCAGCGTCGGACAGGTCCCTACCTACGAGCAGTACTTC
CASSVGQVPTYEQYF
>-|TRBJ2-7|TRBV4-3|TRBD2
TGCGCCAGCAGCCAAGATTTGTCGGGAGGGCCTCTCGAGCAGTACTTC
CASSQDLSGGPLEQYF
>-|TRBJ2-3|TRBV27|-
TGTGCCAGCAGTCCCCCGAGGGGAAGCACAGATACGCAGTATTTT
CASSPPRGSTDTQYF
>-|TRBJ2-2|TRBV29-1|TRBD2
TGCAGCGTTGATATCCTAGCGGGATCCGGGGAGCTGTTTTTT
CSVDILAGSGELFF
>-|TRBJ1-1|TRBV11-2|-
TGTGCCAGCAGCCCCCGGCAGGGGAACACTGAAGCTTTCTTT
CASSPRQGNTEAFF
>-|TRBJ2-5|TRBV11-2|TRBD2
TGTGCCAGCAGCTTTAGCGGGAGGTTAGATGAGACCCAGTACTTC
CASSFSGRLDETQYF
>-|TRBJ2-7|TRBV29-1|TRBD2
TGCAGCGTCTTAGCGGGAACCACCTACGAGCAGTACTTC
CSVLAGTTYEQYF
>once|TRBJ1-1|TRBV7-6|-
TGTGCCAGTAGGGGCCAGGGCGAAGCTTTCTTT
CASRGQGEAFF
>-|TRBJ2-5|TRBV18|TRBD1
TGTGCCAGCTCACCACGGACAGGGGAAAAGGAGACCCAGTACTTC
CASSPRTGEKETQYF